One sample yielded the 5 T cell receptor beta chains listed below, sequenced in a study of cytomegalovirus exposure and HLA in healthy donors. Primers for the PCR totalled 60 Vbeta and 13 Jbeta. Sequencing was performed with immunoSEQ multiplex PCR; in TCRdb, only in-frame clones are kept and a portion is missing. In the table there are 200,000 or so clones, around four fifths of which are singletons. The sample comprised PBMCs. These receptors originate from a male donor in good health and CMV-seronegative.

CDR3 nucleotides: TGTGCCAGCAGCCCCCTTGGGGCCACCTATGGCTACACCTTC. Protein product: CASSPLGATYGYTF. V is TRBV14 and J is TRBJ1-2; D possibly corresponds to TRBD1 (5 bases). V was pared by 4 bases and J by 4 bases, with 13 bases between. The CDR3 is 14 residues long. Germline CDR1 is SGHDN and CDR2 is FVKESK.

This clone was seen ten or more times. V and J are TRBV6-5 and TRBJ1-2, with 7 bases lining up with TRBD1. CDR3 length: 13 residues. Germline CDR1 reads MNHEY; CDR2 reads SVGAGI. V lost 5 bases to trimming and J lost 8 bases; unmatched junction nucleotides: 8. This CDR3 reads CASSLRQGGGYTF. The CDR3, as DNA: TGTGCCAGCAGTCTCCGACAGGGTGGCGGCTACACCTTC.

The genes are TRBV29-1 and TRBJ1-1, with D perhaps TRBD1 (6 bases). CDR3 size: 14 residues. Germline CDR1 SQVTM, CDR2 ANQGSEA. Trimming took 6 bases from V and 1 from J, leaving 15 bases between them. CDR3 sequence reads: CSVSTGKTNTEAFF. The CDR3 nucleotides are TGCAGCGTGTCCACAGGGAAGACGAACACTGAAGCTTTCTTT.

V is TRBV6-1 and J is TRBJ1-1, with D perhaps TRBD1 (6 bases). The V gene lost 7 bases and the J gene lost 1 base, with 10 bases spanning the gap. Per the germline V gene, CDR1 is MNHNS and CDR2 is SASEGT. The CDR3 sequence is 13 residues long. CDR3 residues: CASNRVRNTEAFF. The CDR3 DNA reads TGTGCCAGCAACAGGGTTAGGAACACTGAAGCTTTCTTT.

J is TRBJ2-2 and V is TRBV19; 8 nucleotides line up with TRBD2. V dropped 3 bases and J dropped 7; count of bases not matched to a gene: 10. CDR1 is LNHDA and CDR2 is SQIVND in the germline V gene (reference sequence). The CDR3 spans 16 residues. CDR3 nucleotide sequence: TGTGCCAGTAGTATGGGAACGGGAGGGCCTGGCGGGGAGCTGTTTTTT. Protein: CASSMGTGGPGGELFF.